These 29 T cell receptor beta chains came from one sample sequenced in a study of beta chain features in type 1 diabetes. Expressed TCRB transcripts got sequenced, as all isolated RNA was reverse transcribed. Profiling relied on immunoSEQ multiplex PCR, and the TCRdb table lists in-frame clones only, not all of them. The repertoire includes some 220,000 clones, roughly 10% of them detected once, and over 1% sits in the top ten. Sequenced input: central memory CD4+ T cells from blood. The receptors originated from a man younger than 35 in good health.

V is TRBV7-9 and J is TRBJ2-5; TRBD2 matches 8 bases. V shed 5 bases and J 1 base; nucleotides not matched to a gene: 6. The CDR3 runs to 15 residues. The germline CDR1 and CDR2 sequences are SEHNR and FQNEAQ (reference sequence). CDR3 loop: CASSPHSGVQETQYF. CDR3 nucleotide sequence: TGTGCCAGCAGCCCCCATAGCGGGGTCCAAGAGACCCAGTACTTC.

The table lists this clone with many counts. In DNA form, the CDR3 reads TGTGCCAGCAGTGAAAATTATCGTACGGGAGGGAGGTACAATGAGCAGTTCTTC. Translation: CASSENYRTGGRYNEQFF. This chain connects TRBV6-1 to TRBJ2-1, with 8 bases matching TRBD2. Germline-derived CDR1 and CDR2 are MNHNS and SASEGT. The CDR3 length is 18 residues. Trimming removed 2 bases from V and 4 bases from J; junction bases left unmatched: 13.

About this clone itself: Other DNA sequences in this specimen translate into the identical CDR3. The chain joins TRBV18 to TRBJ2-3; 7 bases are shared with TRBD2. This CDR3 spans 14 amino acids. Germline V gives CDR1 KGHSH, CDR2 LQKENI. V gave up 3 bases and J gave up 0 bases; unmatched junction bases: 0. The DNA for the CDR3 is TGTGCCAGCTCACCGCGGGAGAGCACAGATACGCAGTATTTT. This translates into CASSPRESTDTQYF. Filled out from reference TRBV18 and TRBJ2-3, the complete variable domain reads NAGVMQNPRHLVRRRGQEARLRCSPMKGHSHVYWYRQLPEEGLKFMVYLQKENIIDESGMPKERFSAEFPKEGPSILRIQQVVRGDSAAYFCASSPRESTDTQYFGPGTRLTVL.

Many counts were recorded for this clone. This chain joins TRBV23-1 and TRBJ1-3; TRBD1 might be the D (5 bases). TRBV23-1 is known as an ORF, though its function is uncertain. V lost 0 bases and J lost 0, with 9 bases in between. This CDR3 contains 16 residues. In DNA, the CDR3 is TGCGCCAGCAGTCAATCCCGGACAAGCTCTGGAAACACCATATATTTT. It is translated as CASSQSRTSSGNTIYF.

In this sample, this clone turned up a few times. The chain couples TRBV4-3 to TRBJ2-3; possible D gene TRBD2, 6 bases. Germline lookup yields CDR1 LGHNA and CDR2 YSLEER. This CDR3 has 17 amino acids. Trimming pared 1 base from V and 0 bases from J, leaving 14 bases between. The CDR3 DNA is TGCGCCAGCAGCCAAGTTTCCGGGAGCCCAAGCACAGATACGCAGTATTTT. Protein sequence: CASSQVSGSPSTDTQYF.

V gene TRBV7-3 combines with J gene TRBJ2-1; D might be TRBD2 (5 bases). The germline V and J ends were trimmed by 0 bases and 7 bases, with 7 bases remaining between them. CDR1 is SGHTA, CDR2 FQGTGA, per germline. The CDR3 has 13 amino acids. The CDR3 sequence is CASSLTEGNEQFF. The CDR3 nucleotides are TGTGCCAGCAGCTTAACCGAGGGAAATGAGCAGTTCTTC.

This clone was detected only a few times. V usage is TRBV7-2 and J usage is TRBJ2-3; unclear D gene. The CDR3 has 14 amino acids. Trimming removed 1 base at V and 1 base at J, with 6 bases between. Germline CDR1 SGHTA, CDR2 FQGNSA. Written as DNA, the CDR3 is TGTGCCAGCAGCTTAGGGCGAGGCACAGATACGCAGTATTTT. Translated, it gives CASSLGRGTDTQYF.

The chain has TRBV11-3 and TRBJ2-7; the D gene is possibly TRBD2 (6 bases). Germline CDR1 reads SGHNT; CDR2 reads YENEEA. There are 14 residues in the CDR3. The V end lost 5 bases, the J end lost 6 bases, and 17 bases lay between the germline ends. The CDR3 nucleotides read TGTGCCAGCAGCCCTCTAGCGAACGGTGGCGAGCAGTACTTC. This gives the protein CASSPLANGGEQYF.

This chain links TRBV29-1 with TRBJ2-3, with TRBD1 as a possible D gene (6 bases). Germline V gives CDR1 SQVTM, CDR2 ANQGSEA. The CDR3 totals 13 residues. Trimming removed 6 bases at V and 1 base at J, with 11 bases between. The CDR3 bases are TGCAGCGTGACCAGGGGAGGCACAGATACGCAGTATTTT. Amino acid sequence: CSVTRGGTDTQYF.

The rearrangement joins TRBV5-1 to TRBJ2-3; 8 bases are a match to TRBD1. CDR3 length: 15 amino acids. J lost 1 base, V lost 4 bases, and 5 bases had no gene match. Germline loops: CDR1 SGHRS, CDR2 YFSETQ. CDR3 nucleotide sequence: TGCGCCAGCAGCGCCGGGACAGGTGGCACAGATACGCAGTATTTT. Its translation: CASSAGTGGTDTQYF.

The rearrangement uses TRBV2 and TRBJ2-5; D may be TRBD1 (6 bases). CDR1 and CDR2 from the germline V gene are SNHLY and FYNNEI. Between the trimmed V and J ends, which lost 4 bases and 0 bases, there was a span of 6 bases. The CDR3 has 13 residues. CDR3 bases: TGTGCCAGCAGTGGGGACAACCAAGAGACCCAGTACTTC. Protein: CASSGDNQETQYF.

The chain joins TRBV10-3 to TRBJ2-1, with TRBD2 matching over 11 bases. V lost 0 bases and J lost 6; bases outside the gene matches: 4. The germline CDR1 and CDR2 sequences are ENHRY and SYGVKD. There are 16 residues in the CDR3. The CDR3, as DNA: TGTGCCATCAGTGAGTCCGGGACTAGCGGAGTCAATGAGCAGTTCTTC. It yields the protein CAISESGTSGVNEQFF.

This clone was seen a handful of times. The CDR3 loop reads CASSLEGGTSGIDIQYF. CDR3 bases: TGTGCCAGCAGTCTGGAGGGAGGGACTAGCGGGATCGACATTCAGTACTTC. J is TRBJ2-4 and V is TRBV28; TRBD2 matches 13 bases. From germline, CDR1 is MDHEN and CDR2 SYDVKM. The CDR3 loop spans 17 amino acids. Trimming cost V 5 bases and J 8 bases; bases outside gene matches: 12. Variable domain in full (rest from reference TRBV28 and TRBJ2-4): DVKVTQSSRYLVKRTGEKVFLECVQDMDHENMFWYRQDPGLGLRLIYFSYDVKMKEKGDIPEGYSVSREKKERFSLILESASTNQTSMYLCASSLEGGTSGIDIQYFGAGTRLSVL.

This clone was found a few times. The CDR3 here is CAWSPQHEQYF. The CDR3 bases are TGTGCCTGGAGTCCCCAGCACGAGCAGTACTTC. The V and J genes are TRBV30 and TRBJ2-7; D is unclear. Deletions cut 2 bases from V and 5 bases from J, with 7 bases between. There are 11 residues in the CDR3. Germline CDR1 reads GTSNPN; CDR2 reads SVGIG (reference sequence).

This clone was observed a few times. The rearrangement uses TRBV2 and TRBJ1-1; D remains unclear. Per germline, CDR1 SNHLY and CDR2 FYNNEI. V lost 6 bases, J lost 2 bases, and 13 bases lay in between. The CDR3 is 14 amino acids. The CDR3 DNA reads TGTGCCAGCAGCGTAACGGGCTCCAACACTGAAGCTTTCTTT. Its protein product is CASSVTGSNTEAFF.

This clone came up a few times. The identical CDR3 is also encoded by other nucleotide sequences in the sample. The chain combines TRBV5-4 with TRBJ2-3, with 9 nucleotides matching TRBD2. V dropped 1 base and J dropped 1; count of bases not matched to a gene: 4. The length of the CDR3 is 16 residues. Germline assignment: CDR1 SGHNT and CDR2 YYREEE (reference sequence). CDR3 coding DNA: TGTGCCAGCAGCTTGTGGTTAGCGGGAGGCACAGATACGCAGTATTTT. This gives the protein CASSLWLAGGTDTQYF.

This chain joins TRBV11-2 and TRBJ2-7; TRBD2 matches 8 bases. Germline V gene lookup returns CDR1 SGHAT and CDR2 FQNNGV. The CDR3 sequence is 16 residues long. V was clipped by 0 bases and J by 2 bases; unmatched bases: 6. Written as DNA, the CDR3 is TGTGCCAGCAGCTTAGATCCTACTAGCGGAACCTACGAGCAGTACTTC. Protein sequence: CASSLDPTSGTYEQYF. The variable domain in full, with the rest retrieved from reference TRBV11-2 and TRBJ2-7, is EAGVAQSPRYKIIEKRQSVAFWCNPISGHATLYWYQQILGQGPKLLIQFQNNGVVDDSQLPKDRFSAERLKGVDSTLKIQPAKLEDSAVYLCASSLDPTSGTYEQYFGPGTRLTVT.

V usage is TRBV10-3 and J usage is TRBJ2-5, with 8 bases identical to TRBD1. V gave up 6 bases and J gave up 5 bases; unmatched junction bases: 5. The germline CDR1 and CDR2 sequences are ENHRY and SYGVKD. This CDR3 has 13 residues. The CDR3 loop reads CAISDRGSETQYF. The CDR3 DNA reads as TGTGCCATCAGCGACAGGGGATCGGAGACCCAGTACTTC.

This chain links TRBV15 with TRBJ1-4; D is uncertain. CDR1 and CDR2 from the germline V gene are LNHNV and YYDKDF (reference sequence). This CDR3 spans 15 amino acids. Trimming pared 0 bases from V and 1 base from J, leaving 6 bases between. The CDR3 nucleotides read TGTGCCACCAGCAGAGATAAGGGAACTAATGAAAAACTGTTTTTT. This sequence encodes CATSRDKGTNEKLFF. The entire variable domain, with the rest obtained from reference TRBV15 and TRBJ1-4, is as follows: DAMVIQNPRYQVTQFGKPVTLSCSQTLNHNVMYWYQQKSSQAPKLLFHYYDKDFNNEADTPDNFQSRRPNTSFCFLDIRSPGLGDTAMYLCATSRDKGTNEKLFFGSGTQLSVL.

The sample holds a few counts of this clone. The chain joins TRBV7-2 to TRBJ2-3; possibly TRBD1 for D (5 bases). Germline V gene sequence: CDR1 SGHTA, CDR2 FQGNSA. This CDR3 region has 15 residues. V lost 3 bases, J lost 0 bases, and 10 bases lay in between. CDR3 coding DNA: TGTGCCAGCAGCTTTATCGCAGGGAGCACAGATACGCAGTATTTT. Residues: CASSFIAGSTDTQYF. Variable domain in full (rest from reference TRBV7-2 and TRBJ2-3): GAGVSQSPSNKVTEKGKDVELRCDPISGHTALYWYRQSLGQGLEFLIYFQGNSAPDKSGLPSDRFSAERTGGSVSTLTIQRTQQEDSAVYLCASSFIAGSTDTQYFGPGTRLTVL.

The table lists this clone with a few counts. The CDR3 nucleotides read TGTGCCAGCAGTTTAAAGGCCGGGGAGCTGTTTTTT. Residues: CASSLKAGELFF. The chain is built from TRBV28 and TRBJ2-2, with D hard to call. The CDR3 length is 12 residues. Per the germline V gene, CDR1 is MDHEN and CDR2 is SYDVKM. V lost 2 bases and J lost 6, with 4 bases in between.

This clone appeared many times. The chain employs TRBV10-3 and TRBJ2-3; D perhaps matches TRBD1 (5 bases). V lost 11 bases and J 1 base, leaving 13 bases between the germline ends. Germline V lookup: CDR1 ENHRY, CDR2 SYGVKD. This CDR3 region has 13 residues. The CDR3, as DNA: TGTGCCGCTCACGAGACAGGCACAGATACGCAGTATTTT. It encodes CAAHETGTDTQYF.

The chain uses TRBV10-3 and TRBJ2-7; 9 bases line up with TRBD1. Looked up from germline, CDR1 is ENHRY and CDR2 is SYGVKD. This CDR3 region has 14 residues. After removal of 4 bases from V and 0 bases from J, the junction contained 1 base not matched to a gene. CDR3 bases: TGTGCCATCAGTGGGGACAGGGACTCCTACGAGCAGTACTTC. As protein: CAISGDRDSYEQYF.

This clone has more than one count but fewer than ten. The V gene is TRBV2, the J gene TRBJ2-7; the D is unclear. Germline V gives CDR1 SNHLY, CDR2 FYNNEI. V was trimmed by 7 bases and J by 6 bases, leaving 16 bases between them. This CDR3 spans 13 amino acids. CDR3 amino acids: CASKETVLREQYF. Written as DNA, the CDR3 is TGTGCCAGCAAGGAAACGGTCCTCCGCGAGCAGTACTTC. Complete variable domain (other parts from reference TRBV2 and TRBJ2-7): EPEVTQTPSHQVTQMGQEVILRCVPISNHLYFYWYRQILGQKVEFLVSFYNNEISEKSEIFDDQFSVERPDGSNFTLKIRSTKLEDSAMYFCASKETVLREQYFGPGTRLTVT.

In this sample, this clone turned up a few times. CDR3 sequence reads: CASTPSLAKTYEQYF. The CDR3 region has the DNA TGTGCCAGCACCCCTTCCCTAGCGAAAACCTACGAGCAGTACTTC. The J gene is TRBJ2-7, the V gene TRBV6-5; possible D gene TRBD2, 6 bases. The CDR3 runs 15 residues. Germline V gives CDR1 MNHEY, CDR2 SVGAGI. Trimming cost V 7 bases and J 2 bases, with 18 bases left between them.

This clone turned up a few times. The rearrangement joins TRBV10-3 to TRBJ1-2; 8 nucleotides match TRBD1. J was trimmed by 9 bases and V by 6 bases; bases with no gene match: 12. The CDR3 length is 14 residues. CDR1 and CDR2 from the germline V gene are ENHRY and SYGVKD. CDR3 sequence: CAISLQDRARSYTF. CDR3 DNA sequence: TGTGCCATCAGCCTCCAGGACAGGGCTAGGAGCTACACCTTC.

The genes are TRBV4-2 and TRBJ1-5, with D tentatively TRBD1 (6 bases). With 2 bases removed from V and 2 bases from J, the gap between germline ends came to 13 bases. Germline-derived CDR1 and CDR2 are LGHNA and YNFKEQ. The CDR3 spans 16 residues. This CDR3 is CASSQLFQGRNQPQHF. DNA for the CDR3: TGTGCCAGCAGCCAACTATTTCAGGGGCGCAATCAGCCCCAGCATTTT.

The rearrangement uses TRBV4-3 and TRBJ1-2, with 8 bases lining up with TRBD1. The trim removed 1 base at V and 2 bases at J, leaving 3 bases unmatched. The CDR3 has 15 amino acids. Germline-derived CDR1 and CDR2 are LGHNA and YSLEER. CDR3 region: CASSQGTGMNYGYTF. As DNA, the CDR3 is TGCGCCAGCAGCCAAGGGACAGGGATGAACTATGGCTACACCTTC.

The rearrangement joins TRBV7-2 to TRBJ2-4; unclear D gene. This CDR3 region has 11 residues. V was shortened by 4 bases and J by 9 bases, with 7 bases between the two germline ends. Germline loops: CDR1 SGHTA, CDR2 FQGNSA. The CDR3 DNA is TGTGCCAGCAGCTATGCGCGCATTCAGTACTTC. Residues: CASSYARIQYF.